Presented here are 10 T cell receptor beta chains from one specimen sequenced in a study of blood T cell repertoires in COVID-19 (dated by TCRdb to about 2020). Libraries were built with the immunoSEQ multiplex PCR assay. TCRdb re-hosts the immuneACCESS table, in-frame sequences only. Its copies lack some clones; in the studies checked, an unresolved V gene accounts for under half of them, and the cause for the rest is not known. This sample comprises 280,000 or so clones, 85% of them detected only once. The ten biggest clones cover about 2.5% of the sample. The sample comprised PBMCs or T cells enriched from blood (not recorded which). Source of these receptors: a woman in her forties or fifties who had recovered from COVID-19.

Note on this clone: The sample has other DNA sequences that encode this CDR3 too. The chain combines TRBV10-1 with TRBJ2-1, with 9 bases aligning to TRBD1. The CDR3 totals 15 residues. V gave up 4 bases and J gave up 6 bases; unmatched junction bases: 7. Germline-derived CDR1 and CDR2 are WNHNN and SYGVQD (reference sequence). The CDR3 region is CASSGPGTGTNEQFF. The CDR3 nucleotides read TGCGCCAGCAGTGGACCCGGGACAGGGACCAATGAGCAGTTCTTC.

The V and J genes are TRBV30 and TRBJ2-7; tentatively, D is TRBD2 (6 bases). The V gene lost 3 bases and the J gene lost 4 bases, with 13 bases spanning the gap. There are 13 residues in the CDR3. The germline gives CDR1 GTSNPN, CDR2 SVGIG (reference sequence). Here the CDR3 reads CAWSRPAGYEQYF. CDR3 DNA sequence: TGTGCCTGGAGCCGACCGGCGGGGTACGAGCAGTACTTC.

In this sample, this clone turned up a few times. The genes are TRBV30 and TRBJ1-3, with D possibly matching TRBD1 (6 bases). The CDR3 length is 13 residues. Germline lookup yields CDR1 GTSNPN and CDR2 SVGIG (reference sequence). V was trimmed by 1 base and J by 4 bases, leaving 8 bases between them. The CDR3 protein is CAWSAGVGNTIYF. The CDR3 DNA reads as TGTGCCTGGAGTGCAGGGGTCGGAAACACCATATATTTT.

The chain employs TRBV9 and TRBJ1-2, with TRBD1 matching over 7 bases. V lost 0 bases to trimming and J lost 1 base; unmatched junction nucleotides: 6. The CDR3 sequence is 16 residues long. Germline V gene data show CDR1 as SGDLS and CDR2 as YYNGEE. The CDR3 loop is CASSVDGGQSNYGYTF. The CDR3 DNA follows: TGTGCCAGCAGCGTAGACGGGGGACAGAGTAACTATGGCTACACCTTC.

The chain combines TRBV7-2 with TRBJ1-3; TRBD1 might be the D (5 bases). V dropped 3 bases and J dropped 1 base, with 7 bases sitting between them. The CDR3 runs to 14 residues. From germline, CDR1 is SGHTA and CDR2 FQGNSA. The CDR3, as DNA: TGTGCCAGCAGCTTTGGGGGGTCTGGAAACACCATATATTTT. As protein: CASSFGGSGNTIYF. The whole variable domain, remainder taken from reference TRBV7-2 and TRBJ1-3, is GAGVSQSPSNKVTEKGKDVELRCDPISGHTALYWYRQSLGQGLEFLIYFQGNSAPDKSGLPSDRFSAERTGGSVSTLTIQRTQQEDSAVYLCASSFGGSGNTIYFGEGSWLTVV.

This chain joins TRBV5-1 and TRBJ1-2, with TRBD1 matching 9 bases. Germline V gene lookup returns CDR1 SGHRS and CDR2 YFSETQ. V was clipped by 1 base and J by 2 bases; unmatched bases: 0. This CDR3 is built from 14 residues. The CDR3 DNA reads as TGCGCCAGCAGCTTGACAGGGGGCAACTATGGCTACACCTTC. The encoded protein is CASSLTGGNYGYTF.

The chain employs TRBV18 and TRBJ1-5; D is possibly TRBD1 (6 bases). Trimming left V 5 bases short and J 0 bases short, with 14 bases between. CDR3 size: 16 residues. From germline, CDR1 is KGHSH and CDR2 LQKENI. The CDR3 region is CASSTGQGNSNQPQHF. The CDR3 DNA is TGTGCCAGCTCAACGGGACAAGGGAATAGCAATCAGCCCCAGCATTTT.

The CDR3 region is CASSQLSGNTIYF. For the CDR3, the DNA is TGTGCCAGCAGCCAATTGTCAGGAAACACCATATATTTT. The V call is TRBV6-5, the J call TRBJ1-3, with D unresolved. There are 13 residues in the CDR3. V lost 6 bases and J 4 bases, leaving 10 bases between the germline ends. The germline V gene encodes CDR1 MNHEY and CDR2 SVGAGI.

The J gene is TRBJ2-5, the V gene TRBV27, with D perhaps TRBD2 (6 bases). This CDR3 has 16 residues. Trimming removed 1 base at V and 2 bases at J, with 14 bases between. Germline CDR1 and CDR2: MNHEY and SMNVEV (reference sequence). CDR3: CASSLFGGGPQETQYF. The CDR3 DNA sequence: TGTGCCAGCAGTTTATTCGGGGGAGGCCCGCAAGAGACCCAGTACTTC.

The rearrangement joins TRBV4-1 to TRBJ1-1; TRBD1 matches at 7 bases. The CDR3 has 14 amino acids. The V gene end was trimmed by 1 base and the J gene end by 5 bases; junction bases not matched to a gene: 4. Germline V gene sequence: CDR1 MGHRA, CDR2 YSYEKL. This CDR3 is CASSQVHRGTEAFF. The CDR3 DNA reads TGCGCCAGCAGCCAAGTACACAGGGGAACTGAAGCTTTCTTT.